This note documents a single TCR beta chain sequence. Which antigen it targets is not known. Base qualities are not provided; no much larger clone lies one nucleotide away. CDR1 SGHDN and CDR2 FVKESK were looked up in the germline V gene. V is cut back by 0 bases and J by 8 bases, with 4 bases in the junction unmatched. Including cysteine and phenylalanine, the CDR3 has 15 amino acids. The DNA shown is the 45-base CDR3, in frame from base 1. Separate from the approximately 670-subject first cohort, the validation cohort of about 110 subjects was the group to which the donors belonged. The library was built by means of the immunoSEQ multiplex PCR assay. The paper's processing steps were these. A statistical classification framework was developed to diagnose cytomegalovirus status using the catalog of TCR beta chain sequences. Not all clones reach the TCRdb copy of this immuneACCESS table, which keeps in-frame sequences only. Checked studies attribute under half of the gap to unresolved V genes and leave the rest unexplained. The V and J calls and clone size come from that table; D and trimming were worked out from the DNA. This sample lists fewer than 200,000 clones; around 92% were detected once. Clones ranked in the top ten supply 4.2% of the sample.

These data come from a study of cytomegalovirus exposure and HLA in healthy donors (dated by TCRdb to the late 2010s). In the study overall: According to a later analysis, one platform produced both the 120 validation repertoires and the 670 or so repertoires of the first cohort. The aim of the study was to test whether cataloging public T cell receptors could identify signatures of past pathogen exposure. Besides the first cohort of roughly 640 subjects, a separate validation cohort made up of over 100 different subjects was used. To predict cytomegalovirus infection status, the study combined high-throughput TCR immunosequencing, statistical association of individual TCRs with disease status, and machine learning.

The paper as a whole reports these results and caveats: The classifier was reported to diagnose cytomegalovirus status with high specificity and sensitivity in both the original and validation cohorts. Most TCR sequences were seen in very few donors, while some public TCRs were found in many individuals. A later analysis lacked HLA typing for the validation cohort, so it scored co-occurrence in that cohort across all 130 or so repertoires. In vitro tests confirmed that three of the cytomegalovirus-associated TCR beta chains recognize cytomegalovirus antigens. According to the authors, the approach could potentially be generalized to other disease states and immunological phenotypes. A total of 164 TCR beta chains were listed by the study as associated with cytomegalovirus. Of the cluster scores, around 95% were above 0 in a later analysis, which found that TCRs clustered in the first cohort also tended to co-occur in the 110 or so validation repertoires.

Recombination connected TRBV14 to TRBJ2-5; the central 12 bases match TRBD2. This sequence was found in a man aged 18 to 35 in good health and CMV-seropositive. The sample was PBMCs. The CDR3: CASSQDGLAGTTQYF. The sequenced DNA is TGTGCCAGCAGCCAAGATGGACTAGCGGGAACCACCCAGTACTTC.